This T cell receptor (beta chain) is drawn from a study of response to subunit inactivated influenza vaccine. TCRdb redid the calling of the RT-PCR reads with MiXCR, one entry per CDR3 protein. The sample has 300,000 to 350,000 distinct CDR3 sequences, 21% seen once; the top ten hold 9.5% to 13%. This material consisted of PBMCs from blood, taken about 19 months after vaccination. The receptor's source is a man between 45 and 75 years old who received an inactivated influenza vaccine.

CDR3 bases: TGTGCCATCAGCCCGGGACTAGCGGGAGTCGGGGAGCTGTTTTTT. Amino acid sequence: CAISPGLAGVGELFF. The chain employs TRBV10-3 and TRBJ2-2, with TRBD2 identical over 14 bases. Unmatched junction bases numbered 4, after V lost 6 bases and J lost 7 bases. This CDR3 comprises 15 residues. The germline CDR1 and CDR2 sequences are ENHRY and SYGVKD.